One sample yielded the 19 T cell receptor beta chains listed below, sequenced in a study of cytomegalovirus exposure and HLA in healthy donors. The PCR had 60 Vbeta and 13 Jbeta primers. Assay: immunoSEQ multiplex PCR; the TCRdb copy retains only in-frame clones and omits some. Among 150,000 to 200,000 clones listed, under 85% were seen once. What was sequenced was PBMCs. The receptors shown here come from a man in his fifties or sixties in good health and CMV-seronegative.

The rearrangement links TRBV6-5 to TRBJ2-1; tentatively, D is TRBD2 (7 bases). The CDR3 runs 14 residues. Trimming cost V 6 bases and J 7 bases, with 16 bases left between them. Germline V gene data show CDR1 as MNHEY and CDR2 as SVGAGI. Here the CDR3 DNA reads TGTGCCAGCAGGAGGGGGGGGGCGCTTAATGAGCAGTTCTTC. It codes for CASRRGGALNEQFF.

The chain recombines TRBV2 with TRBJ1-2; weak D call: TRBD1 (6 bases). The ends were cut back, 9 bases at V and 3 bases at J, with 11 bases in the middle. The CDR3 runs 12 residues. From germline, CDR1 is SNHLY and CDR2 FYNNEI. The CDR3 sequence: CARRQDHYGYTF. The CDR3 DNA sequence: TGTGCCAGAAGACAGGACCACTATGGCTACACCTTC.

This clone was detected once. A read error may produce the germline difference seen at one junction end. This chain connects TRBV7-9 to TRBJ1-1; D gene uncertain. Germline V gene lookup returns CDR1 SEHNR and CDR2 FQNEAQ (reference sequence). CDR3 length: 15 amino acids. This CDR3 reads CSSSPSGRARTEAFF. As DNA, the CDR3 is TGTTCCAGCAGCCCCTCCGGGAGGGCAAGGACTGAAGCTTTCTTT.

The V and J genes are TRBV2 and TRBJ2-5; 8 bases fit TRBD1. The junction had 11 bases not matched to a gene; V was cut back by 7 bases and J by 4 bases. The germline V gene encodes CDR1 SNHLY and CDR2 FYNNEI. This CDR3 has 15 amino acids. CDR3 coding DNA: TGTGCCAGCATTCGAGGACAGGGAGGAGGAGAGACCCAGTACTTC. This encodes CASIRGQGGGETQYF.

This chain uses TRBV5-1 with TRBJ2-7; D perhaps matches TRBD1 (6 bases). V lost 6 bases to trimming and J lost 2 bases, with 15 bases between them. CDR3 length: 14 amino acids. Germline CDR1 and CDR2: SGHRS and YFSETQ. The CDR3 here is CASTGQSGPYEQYF. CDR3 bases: TGCGCCAGCACCGGACAGAGCGGTCCCTACGAGCAGTACTTC.

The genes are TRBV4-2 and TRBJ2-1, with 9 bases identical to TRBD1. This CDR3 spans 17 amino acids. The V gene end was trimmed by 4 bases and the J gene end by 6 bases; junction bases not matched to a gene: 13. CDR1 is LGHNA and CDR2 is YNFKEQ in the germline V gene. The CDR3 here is CASSLQSGTGSSNEQFF. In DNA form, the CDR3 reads TGTGCCAGCAGCCTACAATCCGGGACAGGGTCATCCAATGAGCAGTTCTTC.

Written as DNA, the CDR3 is TGCGCCAGCAGCTTGGAGGGACAGACCTATGGCTACACCTTC. This codes for CASSLEGQTYGYTF. V is TRBV5-1 and J is TRBJ1-2; TRBD1 aligns across 7 bases. This CDR3 has 14 residues. Trimming cost V 0 bases and J 4 bases; bases outside gene matches: 3. Germline lookup yields CDR1 SGHRS and CDR2 YFSETQ.

The CDR3 DNA reads as TGCAGCGCACAGGGGGCCAACACTGAAGCTTTCTTT. Amino acid sequence: CSAQGANTEAFF. This chain links TRBV29-1 with TRBJ1-1, with TRBD1 matching over 9 bases. J lost 2 bases, V lost 7 bases, and 2 bases had no gene match. The CDR3 covers 12 residues. Germline CDR1 reads SQVTM; CDR2 reads ANQGSEA.

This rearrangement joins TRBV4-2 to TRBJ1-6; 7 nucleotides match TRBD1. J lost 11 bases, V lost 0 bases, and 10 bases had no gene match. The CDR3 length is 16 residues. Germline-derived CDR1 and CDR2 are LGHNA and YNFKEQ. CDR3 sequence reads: CASSQEGQGGTTPLHF. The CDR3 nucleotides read TGTGCCAGCAGCCAAGAGGGTCAAGGGGGCACGACACCCCTCCACTTT.

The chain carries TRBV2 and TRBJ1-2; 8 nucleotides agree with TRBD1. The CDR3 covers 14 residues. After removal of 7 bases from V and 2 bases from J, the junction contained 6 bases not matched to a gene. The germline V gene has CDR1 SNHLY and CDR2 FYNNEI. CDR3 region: CASTSRQGNYGYTF. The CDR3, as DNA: TGTGCCAGCACTTCGAGACAGGGGAACTATGGCTACACCTTC.

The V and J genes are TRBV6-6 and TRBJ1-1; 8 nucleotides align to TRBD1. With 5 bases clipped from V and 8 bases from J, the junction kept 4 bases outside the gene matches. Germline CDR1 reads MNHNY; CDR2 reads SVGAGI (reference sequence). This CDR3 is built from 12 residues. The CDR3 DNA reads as TGTGCCAGCAGTACACGGACAGGGGAAGCTTTCTTT. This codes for CASSTRTGEAFF.

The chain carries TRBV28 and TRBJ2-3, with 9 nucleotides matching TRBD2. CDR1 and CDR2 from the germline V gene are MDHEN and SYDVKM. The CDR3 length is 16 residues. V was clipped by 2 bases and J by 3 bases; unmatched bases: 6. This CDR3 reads CASSLGGLAGTDTQYF. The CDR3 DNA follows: TGTGCCAGCAGTTTAGGGGGACTAGCCGGGACAGATACGCAGTATTTT.

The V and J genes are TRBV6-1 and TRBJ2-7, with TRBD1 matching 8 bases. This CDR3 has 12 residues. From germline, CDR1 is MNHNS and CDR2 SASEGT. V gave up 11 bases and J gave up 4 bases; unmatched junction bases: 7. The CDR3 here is CAGGTGVYEQYF. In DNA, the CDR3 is TGTGCCGGGGGGACAGGAGTTTACGAGCAGTACTTC.

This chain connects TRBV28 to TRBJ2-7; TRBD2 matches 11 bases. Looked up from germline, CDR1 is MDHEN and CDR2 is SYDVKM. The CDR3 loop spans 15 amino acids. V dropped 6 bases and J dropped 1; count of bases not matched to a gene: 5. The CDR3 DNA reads TGTGCCAGCAGAGGGACTAGCGGAGATTCCTACGAGCAGTACTTC. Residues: CASRGTSGDSYEQYF.

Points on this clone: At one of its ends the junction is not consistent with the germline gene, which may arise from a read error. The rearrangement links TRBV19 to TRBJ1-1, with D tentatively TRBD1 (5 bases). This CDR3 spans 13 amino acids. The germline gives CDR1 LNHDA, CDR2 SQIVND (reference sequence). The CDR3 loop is CASSIRGNTEVFF. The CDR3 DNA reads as TGTGCCAGTAGCATCCGGGGGAACACTGAAGTTTTCTTT.

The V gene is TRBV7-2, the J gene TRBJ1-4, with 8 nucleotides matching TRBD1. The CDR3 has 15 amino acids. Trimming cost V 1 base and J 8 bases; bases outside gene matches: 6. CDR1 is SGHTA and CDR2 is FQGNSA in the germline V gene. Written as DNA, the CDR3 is TGTGCCAGCAGCTTAGTGGTCCGACAGGGGGAAAAACTGTTTTTT. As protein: CASSLVVRQGEKLFF.

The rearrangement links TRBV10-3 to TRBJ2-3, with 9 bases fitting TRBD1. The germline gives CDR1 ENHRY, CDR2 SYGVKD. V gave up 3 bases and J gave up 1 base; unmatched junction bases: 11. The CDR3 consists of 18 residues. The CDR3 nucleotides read TGTGCCATCAGTGACTCTTTGAGCCGGGACAGGGGCACAGATACGCAGTATTTT. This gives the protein CAISDSLSRDRGTDTQYF.

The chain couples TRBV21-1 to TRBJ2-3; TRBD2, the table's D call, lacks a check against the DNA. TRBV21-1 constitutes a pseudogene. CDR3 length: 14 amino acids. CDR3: CASSKRQRVDTQYF. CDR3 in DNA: TGTGCCAGCAGCAAGAGGCAGCGGGTAGATACGCAGTATTTT.

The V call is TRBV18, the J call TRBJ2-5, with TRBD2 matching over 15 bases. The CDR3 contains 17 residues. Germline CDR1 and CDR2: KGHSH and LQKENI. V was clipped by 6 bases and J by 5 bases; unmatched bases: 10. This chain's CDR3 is CASSQGLAGGLRETQYF. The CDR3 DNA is TGTGCCAGCTCCCAAGGACTAGCGGGGGGGCTTCGGGAGACCCAGTACTTC.